This T cell receptor beta chain was recovered during a study of blood T cell repertoires in COVID-19. Study summary: Some COVID-19 samples were acute and others convalescent; all came from the United States, Italy and Spain. From T cells, B-cell-depleted T cells, or PBMCs came the material, which was cDNA or gDNA.

Enrollment of patients from Seattle took place during active infection, with longitudinal follow-up. Germline V CDR1 and CDR2: GTSNPN, SVGIG (reference sequence). Trimming took 3 bases from V and 8 from J, leaving 16 bases between them. The CDR3 has 13 amino acids. In the source study's methods: Counts of nucleated cells, estimated from reference gene primer amplification, were obtained. Repertoires were generated with immunoSEQ multiplex PCR, while TCRdb's copy carries only in-frame clones and drops some. V, J and clone size derive from that table, while D and trimming were established from the DNA sequence. The sample contains fewer than 700,000 clones, roughly 91% of which appear only once.

The sequence derives from a woman aged 45-59 years with COVID-19, enrolled during active disease. This chain links TRBV30 with TRBJ1-2; D remains ambiguous. Sequencing used peripheral blood. The CDR3 sequence: CAWRGSQNGGYTF. The DNA of the CDR3 is TGTGCCTGGAGGGGCAGCCAAAATGGGGGCTACACCTTC.